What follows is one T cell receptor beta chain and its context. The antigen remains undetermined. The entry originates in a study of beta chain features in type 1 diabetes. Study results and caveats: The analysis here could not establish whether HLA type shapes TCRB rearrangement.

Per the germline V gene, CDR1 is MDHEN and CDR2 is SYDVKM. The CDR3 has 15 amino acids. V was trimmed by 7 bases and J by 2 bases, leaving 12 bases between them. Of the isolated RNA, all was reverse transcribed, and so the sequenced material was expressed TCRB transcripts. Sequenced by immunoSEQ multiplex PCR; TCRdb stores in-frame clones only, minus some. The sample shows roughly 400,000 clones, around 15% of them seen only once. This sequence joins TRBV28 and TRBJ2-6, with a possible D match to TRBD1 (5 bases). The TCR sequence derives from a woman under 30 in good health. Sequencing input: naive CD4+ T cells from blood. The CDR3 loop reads CASTLAGTGANVLTF. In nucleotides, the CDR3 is TGTGCCAGCACACTCGCAGGGACTGGGGCCAACGTCCTGACTTTC. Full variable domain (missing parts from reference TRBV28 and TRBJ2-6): DVKVTQSSRYLVKRTGEKVFLECVQDMDHENMFWYRQDPGLGLRLIYFSYDVKMKEKGDIPEGYSVSREKKERFSLILESASTNQTSMYLCASTLAGTGANVLTFGAGSRLTVL.